The source of this TCR beta chain is a study of neoadjuvant anti-PD-1 for oral cavity cancer. The data were produced by immunoSEQ multiplex PCR, yet TCRdb's version contains in-frame clones alone and is incomplete. The data hold approximately 72,000 clones, with approximately 82% observed a single time. The clonotype comes from a person aged 40 to 85 with oral cavity squamous cell carcinoma. The material sequenced was PBMCs, taken before nivolumab (anti-PD-1) treatment.

The DNA for the CDR3 is TGCGCCAGCAGCCAAGCTTCGCGGGGGGACTACAATGAGCAGTTCTTC. It encodes CASSQASRGDYNEQFF. This chain links TRBV4-1 with TRBJ2-1, with 8 positions matching TRBD2. Germline assignment: CDR1 MGHRA and CDR2 YSYEKL. The CDR3 has 16 amino acids. Losses at the gene ends were 1 base for V and 3 bases for J; bases not matched to a gene: 5.